This entry features one T cell receptor (beta chain) sequence. Its antigen is unknown. TCRdb keeps only in-frame clones here, not all; method: immunoSEQ multiplex PCR. The table records about 2.1 million clones, 85% to 95% of them present only once. Naive CD8 cells comprised CD45RO-negative, CCR7-positively selected cells, excluding terminally differentiated effector memory CD45RA+ cells. This entry belongs to a study of shared clonotypes between healthy human individuals. Study-wide findings and caveats: A handful of donors showed sharing of about 5.5% of naive CD4 clonotypes.

The junction had 6 bases not matched to a gene; V was cut back by 4 bases and J by 7 bases. Germline V CDR1 and CDR2: SGDLS, YYNGEE. The length of the CDR3 is 14 residues. Sequencing input: naive CD8+ T cells from PBMCs. The receptor was isolated from a young man in good health. Some clones in this sample may be carry-over from other donors' samples. V is TRBV9 and J is TRBJ1-2; TRBD1 matches at 11 bases. The CDR3 sequence is CASSPRTGGSGYTF. The CDR3 coding sequence is TGTGCCAGCAGCCCACGGACAGGGGGCTCTGGCTACACCTTC.